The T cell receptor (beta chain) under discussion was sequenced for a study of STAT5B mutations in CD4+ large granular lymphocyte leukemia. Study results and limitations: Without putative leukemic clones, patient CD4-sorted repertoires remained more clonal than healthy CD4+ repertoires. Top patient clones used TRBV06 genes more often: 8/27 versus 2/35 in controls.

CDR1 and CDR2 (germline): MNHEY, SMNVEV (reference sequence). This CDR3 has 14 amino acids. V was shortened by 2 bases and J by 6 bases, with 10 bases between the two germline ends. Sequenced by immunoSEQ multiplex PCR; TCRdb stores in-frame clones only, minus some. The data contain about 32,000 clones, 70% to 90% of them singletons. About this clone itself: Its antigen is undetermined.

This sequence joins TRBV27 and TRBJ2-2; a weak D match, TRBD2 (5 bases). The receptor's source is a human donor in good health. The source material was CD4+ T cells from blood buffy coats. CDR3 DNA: TGTGCCAGCAGTTTACGGACTTCAGCCGGGGAGCTGTTTTTT. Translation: CASSLRTSAGELFF.